The sequence of this T cell receptor beta chain was determined in a study of T-cell memory formation after mild COVID-19. TCRdb re-derived calls from the 5' RACE reads in MiXCR, one entry per CDR3 protein. Of 100,000 to 150,000 distinct CDR3 sequences listed, over 15% are singletons. Germline V gene lookup returns CDR1 SEHNR and CDR2 FQNEAQ (reference sequence). There are 13 residues in the CDR3. The J segment lost 14 bases and the V segment lost 1 base, leaving 4 bases of the junction unmatched. The source is a man younger than 35 who had mild COVID-19 (a few samples of this study predate the infection). Cell type and time point are not known. The specimen was PBMCs or a T cell subset sorted from them (not recorded which). The chain joins TRBV7-9 to TRBJ2-3; TRBD1 matches 12 bases. The CDR3 nucleotides read TGTGCCAGCAGCTTAGAGGGACAGGGGGCTGTGTATTTT. This translates into CASSLEGQGAVYF.